This TCR beta chain was sequenced during a study of T cell responses to AZD1222 COVID-19 vaccine (dated by TCRdb to about 2021). Turning to the overall study: AZD1222 recipients whose second dose came at about 4 weeks and those whose second dose came at about 12 weeks were combined into one group, since spike-specific TCR depth and breadth did not differ between the two schedules. A total of 233 trial participants underwent TCR sequencing, of whom 200 to 220 received two doses of AZD1222 and approximately 25 received two doses of the MenACWY control vaccine. Enrollment into the trials was organized by age into subgroups of 18-55, 56-69 and 70-plus years, and those subgroups contained roughly 140, 27 and 60 TCR-sequenced participants, respectively.

General conclusions and limits of the study: CD4 TCRs associated with the vaccine covered the entire spike protein, and the dominant responses were in regions 160-218 and 743-854. Nearly half of unique spike-specific TCRs reportedly recognized epitopes outside regions mutated in the B.1.351 and B.1.1.7 variants. Because no samples from the day 14 peak response were available, repertoires could be characterized only after the peak T cell response. A significant rise in spike-specific TCR breadth and depth was observed after two AZD1222 doses relative to day 0 and relative to MenACWY recipients. In the small 56-69-year group, the increase in depth fell short of significance, most likely because of low power. Participants were mostly white British and included more females than males, and it was suggested by the authors that clonal diversity may have been underestimated. Conclusions about previously exposed vaccinees were limited because only six or seven AZD1222 recipients were SARS-CoV-2 seropositive at baseline.

Concerning this clone itself: Its binding antigen is unknown. Base qualities are not recorded, but no much larger clone differs from it by a single base.

The CDR3 regions of human TCRbeta chains were analyzed by immunosequencing. Under the source paper's analysis protocol: Repertoire TCRs were checked for matches against a reference library of SARS-CoV-2-specific TCRs that had been generated using the MIRA antigen-specificity platform. Breadth was defined as the fraction of unique TCRs that were SARS-CoV-2-associated, and depth was defined as the fraction of total T cells that were SARS-CoV-2-associated. Using the MIRA data, each spike-specific TCR was assigned both to the spike region to which the TCR was reactive and to a CD4 or CD8 class. Log10-transformed breadth and depth values were compared by one-way ANOVA with Sidak's multiple comparisons tests. The clones in this table, taken by TCRdb from immuneACCESS, are in-frame only. Not every clone is retained; where verified, under half of the shortfall comes from an unresolved V gene, and the cause of the rest is unknown. From that table come the V and J calls and clone size; the DNA was used to work out D and trimming. The sample includes around 130,000 clones, with 70% to 90% observed a single time. Roughly 1.6% of the sample is held by the ten biggest clonotypes.

The time point label corresponds to: baseline before first vaccination. Samples from vaccinated people were obtained from the UK trials COV001 and COV002, which included a single-blind randomized controlled phase 2/3 trial of AZD1222 (ChAdOx1 nCoV-19) in healthy adults. For TCRbeta chain sequencing, PBMC samples were collected from trial participants at day 0 and at day 28 after the second dose. The CDR3 sequence holds 13 residues, the cysteine and phenylalanine included. CDR3 DNA is the only sequence kept; it has 39 bases, read in frame from the first base. The germline V gene supplies CDR1 SGHTA and CDR2 FQGTGA. V sheds 5 bases and J sheds 4 bases, leaving 6 bases between their ends.

The clonotype originates from an adult in good health. Sequencing was performed on peripheral blood, taken on day 0 of AZD1222 vaccination. The V and J genes are TRBV7-3 and TRBJ2-6; no D gene is confidently identified. CDR3 reads: CASSPDGANVLTF. Here is the DNA: TGTGCCAGCAGCCCAGACGGGGCCAACGTCCTGACTTTC.